This T cell receptor (beta chain) derives from a study of cytomegalovirus exposure and HLA in healthy donors. Study-level points and caveats: A few chains linked to CMV were shown in vitro to be specific for CMV antigens. Some V segments could not be told apart, so they were left out, TRBV6-2 and TRBV6-3 among them. A later analysis linked a missense variant in DCLRE1C to the trimming of TCR beta V and J genes. Donors belonging to an Asian-associated ancestry cluster reportedly showed fewer N-insertions in productive TCRs than the approximately 690-donor mean, according to what a later analysis found.

Deletions cut 3 bases from V and 1 base from J, with 13 bases between. Germline CDR1 MDHEN, CDR2 SYDVKM. The CDR3 spans 16 residues. PCR was performed using 60 Vbeta and 13 Jbeta primers. Method: immunoSEQ multiplex PCR; TCRdb's copy keeps in-frame clones and lacks some. The sample yields about 160,000 clones, about 71% seen once. In the case of this clone: Antigen unknown.

The genes are TRBV28 and TRBJ2-4; a weak D match, TRBD2 (6 bases). The sequence came from a woman in her twenties or thirties in good health and CMV-seronegative. Sequenced sample: PBMCs. The CDR3 bases are TGTGCCAGCAGTTTTCTGACTAGTTTGGCCAAAAACATTCAGTACTTC. Its protein product is CASSFLTSLAKNIQYF.